The rows below give T cell receptor beta chains drawn from one sample of a study of tumor-infiltrating lymphocytes in oesophageal squamous cell carcinoma. TCRdb recomputed calls from the PCR reads with MiXCR, one row per CDR3 protein. The sample carries 15,000 to 20,000 distinct CDR3 sequences, over 40% recorded once. The specimen sequenced was normal esophageal tissue next to the tumor. The receptor set was obtained from a female donor with esophageal squamous cell carcinoma. Both conserved end residues are part of each CDR3. The order of the fields is D gene, V gene, clone size, J gene, CDR3 DNA, CDR3 protein. A D gene is named only where the DNA matches it firmly. Expanded clones are given a class, and other clones once, few, many or no size at all.

>TRBD2|TRBV7-3|many|TRBJ2-3
TGTGCCAGCAGCTTGACTAGCGGGGAGACAGATACGCAGTATTTT
CASSLTSGETDTQYF
>TRBD1|TRBV7-2|NA|TRBJ1-1
TGTGCCAGCAGCTACCAGGGGGCGGGAACTGAAGCTTTCTTT
CASSYQGAGTEAFF
>NA|TRBV7-6|NA|TRBJ2-7
TGTGCCAGCAGCTTATCTGGGACCGGATACGAGCAGTACTTC
CASSLSGTGYEQYF
>NA|TRBV27|NA|TRBJ2-6
TGTGCCAGCAGTTTAGGTAGAGCTGGGGCCAACGTCCTGACTTTC
CASSLGRAGANVLTF
>NA|TRBV6-1|many|TRBJ2-7
TGTGCCAGCGGAAAGGGAGGTTACGAGCAGTACTTC
CASGKGGYEQYF
>TRBD2|TRBV7-2|few|TRBJ2-6
TGTGCCAGCAGCTTGGGGACTAGAAGCTCTGGGGCCAACGTCCTGACTTTC
CASSLGTRSSGANVLTF
>TRBD2|TRBV19|NA|TRBJ2-7
TGTGCCAGTAGAAACCACTCCGGACTAGCGCGCGAGCAGTACTTC
CASRNHSGLAREQYF
>TRBD1|TRBV7-2|few|TRBJ2-7
TGTGCCAGCAGCTGGGACAGGGTCTACGAGCAGTACTTC
CASSWDRVYEQYF
>TRBD2|TRBV10-3|medium-sized|TRBJ2-7
TGTGCCATCAAGGACCTAGCGGGAGGGAGCAACGAGCAGTACTTC
CAIKDLAGGSNEQYF
>TRBD1|TRBV7-3|NA|TRBJ2-3
TGTGCCAGCAGCCCCCGGACAGGGGCCCCGGATACGCAGTATTTT
CASSPRTGAPDTQYF
>TRBD1|TRBV7-6|medium-sized|TRBJ2-5
TGTGCCAGCAGCCCCACTGGTGCAGGGGGTGAGACCCAGTACTTC
CASSPTGAGGETQYF
>NA|TRBV7-3|medium-sized|TRBJ2-7
TGTGCCAGCAGCCGGGGGAGCTCCTACGAGCAGTACTTC
CASSRGSSYEQYF
>NA|TRBV10-3|once|TRBJ2-1
TGTGCCATCGACAGTTCTGGGGAGCAGTTCTTC
CAIDSSGEQFF
>NA|TRBV7-2|large|TRBJ2-7
TGTGCCAGCAGCTTAAGCTACGAGCAGTACTTC
CASSLSYEQYF
>NA|TRBV5-6|many|TRBJ2-3
TGTGCCAGCAGCTTGTCCCGAATTGAGGCTAGCCCACCAGATACGCAGTATTTT
CASSLSRIEASPPDTQYF
>NA|TRBV7-6|NA|TRBJ2-1
TGTGCCAGCAGCTTAGGAGGACCAAAGGGGGAGACCCAGTTCTTC
CASSLGGPKGETQFF
>TRBD2|TRBV18|NA|TRBJ2-1
TGTGCCAGCTCACCACCGATGACTAGCGGGAACAATGAGCAGTTCTTC
CASSPPMTSGNNEQFF
>TRBD2|TRBV7-2|few|TRBJ2-7
TGTGCCAGCAGCCGCACTAGCGGGTCTACCTACGAGCAGTACTTC
CASSRTSGSTYEQYF
>TRBD1|TRBV9|NA|TRBJ2-7
TGTGCCAGCAGCGTAGGGGCCGGGACAGGGCCCTTCGAGCAGTACTTC
CASSVGAGTGPFEQYF
>NA|TRBV7-3|many|TRBJ2-2
TGTGCCAGCAGCCTGAGCACCGGGGAGCTGTTTTTT
CASSLSTGELFF
>NA|TRBV11-3|few|TRBJ2-4
TGTGCCAGCAGCTTAGGGGGGGGCCAGCAGTACTTC
CASSLGGGQQYF
>TRBD2|TRBV7-2|NA|TRBJ2-5
TGTGCCAGCAGTAAGGGACTAGTAAGTTTCTTCTTC
CASSKGLVSFFF
>TRBD2|TRBV7-3|NA|TRBJ2-5
TGTGCCAGCAGCCGCGAGGGGCGGGAGGTGGAGACCCAGTACTTC
CASSREGREVETQYF
>TRBD2|TRBV7-4|NA|TRBJ2-3
TGTGCCAGCAGTCCCAGCGGGATCAGCACAGATACGCAGTATTTT
CASSPSGISTDTQYF
>NA|TRBV6-1|many|TRBJ2-3
TGTGCCAGCAGGACTAGGAGTACGCAGTATTTT
CASRTRSTQYF
>NA|TRBV6-1|NA|TRBJ2-1
TGTGCCAGCAGCGACGAACTTGGACAGTTCTTC
CASSDELGQFF
>TRBD1|TRBV6-1|NA|TRBJ2-7
TGTGCCTTTCGGGACAGGGGTTTCAAGCAGTACTTC
CAFRDRGFKQYF
>TRBD2|TRBV2|few|TRBJ2-3
TGTGCCAGCAGTGATGCGGGAGGGCCGGCAGATACGCAGTATTTT
CASSDAGGPADTQYF
>NA|TRBV28|NA|TRBJ1-1
TGTGCCAGCAGTTTTCCGGGCTTGACGTACACTGAAGCTTTCTTT
CASSFPGLTYTEAFF
>TRBD1|TRBV6-1|NA|TRBJ2-1
TGTGCCAGCAGGAACAGGGGGTTTAATTCACCCCTCCACTTC
CASRNRGFNSPLHF
>NA|TRBV28|many|TRBJ1-3
TGTGCCAGCAGTTCGACAGCCGCTGGAAACACCATATATTTT
CASSSTAAGNTIYF
>NA|TRBV7-3|many|TRBJ2-3
TGTGCCAGCAGCCAAAGACCATCAGATACGCAGTATTTT
CASSQRPSDTQYF
>NA|TRBV5-1|NA|TRBJ2-4
TGCGCCAGCAGCTATGTGACGGGTGGACACAATGAGCAGTACTTC
CASSYVTGGHNEQYF
>NA|TRBV6-5|NA|TRBJ2-7
TGTGCCAGCAGTTACCCCCCTTCCTACGAGCAGTACTTC
CASSYPPSYEQYF
>NA|TRBV7-3|once|TRBJ2-5
TGTGCCAGCAGCTTAAATGCCCAGGGGAGCCAAGAGACCCAGTACTTC
CASSLNAQGSQETQYF
>NA|TRBV19|NA|TRBJ2-1
TGTGCCAGTACCCAAGGGGGACCCGGCTCCTACAATGAGCAGTTCTTC
CASTQGGPGSYNEQFF
>TRBD1|TRBV7-2|NA|TRBJ2-6
TGTGCCAGCAGCCGGGACAGGGGGCGATCACCCCTCCACTTC
CASSRDRGRSPLHF
>TRBD2|TRBV11-1|NA|TRBJ2-1
TGTGCCAGCAGCTGGATAGGGACTAACAACGAGCAGTTCTTC
CASSWIGTNNEQFF
>NA|TRBV5-1|many|TRBJ2-7
TGCGCCAGCAGCTTGGAAGAGGCCGAGCAGTACTTC
CASSLEEAEQYF
>NA|TRBV9|NA|TRBJ2-2
TGTGCCAGCAGCGTACAGGGGAACACCGGGGAGCTGTTTTTT
CASSVQGNTGELFF
>NA|TRBV10-3|NA|TRBJ2-3
TGTGCCACCTTGGACGGTTTCACAGATACGCAGTATTTT
CATLDGFTDTQYF
>NA|TRBV25-1|many|TRBJ2-7
TGTGCCAGCAGTGAAGCGGTTTCGGGGGGCCCCTACGAGCAGTACTTC
CASSEAVSGGPYEQYF
>TRBD1|TRBV7-2|NA|TRBJ2-7
TGTGCCAGCAGCTTCGGGACAGGCCCCTACGAGCAGTACTTC
CASSFGTGPYEQYF
>NA|TRBV28|many|TRBJ2-7
TGTGCCAGCGGCGGTTACGAGCAGTACTTC
CASGGYEQYF
>NA|TRBV7-9|medium-sized|TRBJ2-5
TGTGCCAGCAGCTTGGATAGAAGACAAGAGACCCAGTACTTC
CASSLDRRQETQYF
>NA|TRBV7-8|few|TRBJ2-5
TGTGCCAGCAGCTTAGTTCTGGGCGAGGAGACCCAGTACTTC
CASSLVLGEETQYF